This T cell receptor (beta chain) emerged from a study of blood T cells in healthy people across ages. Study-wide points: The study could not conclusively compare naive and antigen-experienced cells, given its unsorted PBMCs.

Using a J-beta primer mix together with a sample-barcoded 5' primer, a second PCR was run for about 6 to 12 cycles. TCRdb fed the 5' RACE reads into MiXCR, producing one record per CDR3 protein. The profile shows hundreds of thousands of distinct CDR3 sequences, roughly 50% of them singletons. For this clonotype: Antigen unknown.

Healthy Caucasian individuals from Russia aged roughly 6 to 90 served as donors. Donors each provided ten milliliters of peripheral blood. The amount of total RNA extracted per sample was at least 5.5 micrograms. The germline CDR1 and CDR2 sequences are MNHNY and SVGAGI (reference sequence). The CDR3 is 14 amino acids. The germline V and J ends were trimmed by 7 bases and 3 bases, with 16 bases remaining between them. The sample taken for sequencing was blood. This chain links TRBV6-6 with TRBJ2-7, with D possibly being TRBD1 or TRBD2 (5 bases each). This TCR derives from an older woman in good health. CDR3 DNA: TGTGCCAGCACCCCTCAGGTTGGGGGCTACGAGCAGTACTTC. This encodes CASTPQVGGYEQYF.